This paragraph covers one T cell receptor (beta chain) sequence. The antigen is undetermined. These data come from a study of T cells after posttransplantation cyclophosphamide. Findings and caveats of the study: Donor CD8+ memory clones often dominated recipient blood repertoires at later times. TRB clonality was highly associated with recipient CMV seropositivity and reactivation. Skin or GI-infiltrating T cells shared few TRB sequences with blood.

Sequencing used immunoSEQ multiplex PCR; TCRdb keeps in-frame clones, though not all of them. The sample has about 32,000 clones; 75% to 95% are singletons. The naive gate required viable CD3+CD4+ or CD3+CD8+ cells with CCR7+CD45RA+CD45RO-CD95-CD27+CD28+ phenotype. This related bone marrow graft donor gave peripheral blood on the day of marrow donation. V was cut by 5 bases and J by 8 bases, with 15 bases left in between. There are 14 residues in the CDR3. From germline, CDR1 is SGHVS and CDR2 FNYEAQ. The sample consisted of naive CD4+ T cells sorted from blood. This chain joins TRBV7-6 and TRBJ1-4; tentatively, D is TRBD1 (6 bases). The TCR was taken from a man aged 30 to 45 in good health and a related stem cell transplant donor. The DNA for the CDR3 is TGTGCCAGCAGCCCGGGACACGGAAGGGAAAAACTGTTTTTT. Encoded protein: CASSPGHGREKLFF.